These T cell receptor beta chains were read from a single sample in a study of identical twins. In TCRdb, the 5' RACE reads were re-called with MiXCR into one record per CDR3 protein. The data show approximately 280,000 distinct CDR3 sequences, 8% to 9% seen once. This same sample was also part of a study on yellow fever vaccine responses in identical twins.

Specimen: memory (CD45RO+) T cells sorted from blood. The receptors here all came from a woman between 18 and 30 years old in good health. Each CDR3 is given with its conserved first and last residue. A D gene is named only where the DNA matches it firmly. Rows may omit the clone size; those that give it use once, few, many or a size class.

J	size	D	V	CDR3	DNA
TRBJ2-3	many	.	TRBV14	CASSPLGRDTQYF	TGTGCCAGCAGCCCCCTCGGCAGAGATACGCAGTATTTT
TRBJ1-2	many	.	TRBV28	CASRVDGPYGYTF	TGTGCCAGCAGGGTAGACGGGCCCTATGGCTACACCTTC
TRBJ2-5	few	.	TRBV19	CASSMGRETQYF	TGTGCCAGTAGTATGGGAAGAGAGACCCAGTACTTC
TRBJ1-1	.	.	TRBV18	CASSPTGGVEWVNTEAFF	TGTGCCAGCTCACCAACCGGTGGGGTGGAGTGGGTGAACACTGAAGCTTTCTTT
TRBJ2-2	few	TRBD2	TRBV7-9	CASSLVGLAGMSGELFF	TGTGCCAGCAGCTTAGTGGGACTAGCGGGAATGTCCGGGGAGCTGTTTTTT
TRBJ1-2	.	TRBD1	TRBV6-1	CASSETGPGGVGYTF	TGTGCCAGCAGTGAAACGGGTCCAGGGGGCGTTGGCTACACCTTC
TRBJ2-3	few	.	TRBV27	CASSLYRSALATDTQYF	TGTGCCAGCAGCCTTTATCGGTCGGCTCTAGCAACAGATACGCAGTATTTT
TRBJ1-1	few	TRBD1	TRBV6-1	CASSQGAGWGTEAFF	TGTGCCAGCAGTCAGGGGGCCGGATGGGGCACTGAAGCTTTCTTT
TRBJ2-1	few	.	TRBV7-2	CASSPGLGNYNEQFF	TGTGCCAGCAGCCCGGGACTCGGAAACTACAATGAGCAGTTCTTC
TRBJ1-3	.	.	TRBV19	CASSIADSGNTIYF	TGTGCCAGTAGTATCGCGGATTCCGGAAACACCATATATTTT
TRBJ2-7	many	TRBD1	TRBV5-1	CASSEGTGKYEQYF	TGCGCCAGCAGCGAAGGGACAGGAAAGTACGAGCAGTACTTC
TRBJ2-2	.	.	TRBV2	CASRGREYTGELFF	TGTGCCAGCAGAGGCCGCGAGTACACCGGGGAGCTGTTTTTT
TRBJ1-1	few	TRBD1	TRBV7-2	CASSRQGASTEAFF	TGTGCCAGCAGCAGACAGGGGGCGAGCACTGAAGCTTTCTTT
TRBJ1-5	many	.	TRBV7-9	CASSLGQYSNQPQHF	TGTGCCAGCAGCTTAGGGCAGTATAGCAATCAGCCCCAGCATTTT
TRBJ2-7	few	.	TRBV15	CATSSMNTPYYEQYF	TGTGCCACCAGCAGTATGAACACGCCTTACTACGAGCAGTACTTC
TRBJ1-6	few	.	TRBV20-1	CSARVPLGGLNSPLHF	TGCAGTGCTAGAGTACCATTGGGGGGGCTTAATTCACCCCTCCACTTT
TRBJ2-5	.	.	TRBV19	CASSSRAAGQETRYF	TGTGCCAGTAGTTCGAGGGCGGCGGGACAAGAGACCCGGTACTTC
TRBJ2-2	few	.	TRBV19	CASNRPGGGGELFF	TGTGCCAGTAATCGCCCGGGGGGCGGCGGGGAGCTGTTTTTT
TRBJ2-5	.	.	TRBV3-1	CASSHTETQYF	TGTGCCAGCAGCCATACAGAGACCCAGTACTTC
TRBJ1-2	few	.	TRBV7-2	CASSPGASYGYTF	TGTGCCAGCAGCCCGGGGGCTAGCTATGGCTACACCTTC
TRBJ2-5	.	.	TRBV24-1	CATSASTGLKGEETQYF	TGTGCCACCAGTGCTTCAACGGGACTAAAGGGGGAAGAGACCCAGTACTTC
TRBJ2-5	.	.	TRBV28	CASTTRAAQETQYF	TGTGCCAGCACAACCAGGGCAGCTCAAGAGACCCAGTACTTC
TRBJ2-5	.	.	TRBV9	CASSEYEETQYF	TGTGCCAGCAGCGAATATGAGGAGACCCAGTACTTC
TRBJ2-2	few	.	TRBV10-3	CAIRGGVLSGELFF	TGTGCCATCCGAGGAGGTGTGCTAAGCGGGGAGCTGTTTTTT
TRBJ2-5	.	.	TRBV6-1	CASSPSGNKKTQYF	TGTGCCAGCAGTCCGTCAGGGAATAAGAAGACCCAGTACTTC
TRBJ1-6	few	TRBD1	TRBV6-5	CASSLTGTGNSPLHF	TGTGCCAGCAGTTTAACCGGGACAGGGAATTCACCCCTCCACTTT
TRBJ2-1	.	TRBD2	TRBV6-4	CASSDGPAGVDEQFF	TGTGCCAGCAGTGACGGGCCAGCGGGAGTGGATGAGCAGTTCTTC
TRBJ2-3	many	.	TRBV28	CASSSAADTQYF	TGTGCCAGCAGTTCGGCAGCGGATACGCAGTATTTT
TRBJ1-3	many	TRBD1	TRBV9	CASSKGQISGNTIYF	TGTGCCAGCAGCAAGGGACAGATCTCTGGAAACACCATATATTTT
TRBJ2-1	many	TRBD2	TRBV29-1	CSVGGTSERTNEQFF	TGCAGCGTTGGGGGGACTAGCGAACGAACCAATGAGCAGTTCTTC
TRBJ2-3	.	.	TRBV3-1	CASSPATDTQYF	TGTGCCAGCAGCCCAGCAACAGATACGCAGTATTTT
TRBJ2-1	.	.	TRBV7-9	CASSPGTTAGDEQFF	TGTGCCAGCAGCCCAGGGACAACCGCTGGGGATGAGCAGTTCTTC
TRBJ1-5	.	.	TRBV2	CASSEEGSNQPQHF	TGTGCCAGCAGTGAGGAGGGCAGCAATCAGCCCCAGCATTTT
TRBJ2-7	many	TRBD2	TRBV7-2	CASSLDSGRTSEQYF	TGTGCCAGCAGCTTAGATAGCGGGAGAACGTCCGAGCAGTACTTC
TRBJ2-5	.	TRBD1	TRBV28	CASSPGQGTGETQYF	TGTGCCAGCAGCCCTGGACAGGGAACTGGGGAGACCCAGTACTTC
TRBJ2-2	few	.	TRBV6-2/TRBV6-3	CASSYLPGSAGELFF	TGTGCCAGCAGTTACCTCCCGGGTTCAGCCGGGGAGCTGTTTTTT
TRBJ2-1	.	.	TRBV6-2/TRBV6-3	CASSYSTYNEQFF	TGTGCCAGCAGTTACTCCACATACAATGAGCAGTTCTTC
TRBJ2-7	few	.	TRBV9	CASSPAPAAGYEQYF	TGTGCCAGCAGCCCCGCCCCCGCGGCTGGCTACGAGCAGTACTTC
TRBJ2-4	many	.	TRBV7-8	CASSVGGAWAKNIQYF	TGTGCCAGCAGCGTCGGCGGGGCCTGGGCCAAAAACATTCAGTACTTC
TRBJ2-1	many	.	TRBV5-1	CASSWTATSEQFF	TGCGCCAGCAGCTGGACGGCTACTAGTGAGCAGTTCTTC
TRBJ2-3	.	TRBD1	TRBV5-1	CASSSRDRSRDTQYF	TGCGCCAGCAGCTCCCGGGACAGGTCTAGGGATACGCAGTATTTT
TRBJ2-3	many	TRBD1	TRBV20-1	CSARDGTGSSTDTQYF	TGCAGTGCTAGAGATGGGACAGGAAGCAGCACAGATACGCAGTATTTT
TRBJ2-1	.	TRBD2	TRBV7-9	CASSLGLAGGSGEQFF	TGTGCCAGCAGCTTAGGCCTAGCGGGAGGGTCGGGTGAGCAGTTCTTC
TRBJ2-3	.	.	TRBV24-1	CATSDPGRAGEDTQYF	TGTGCCACCAGTGACCCAGGTAGAGCGGGTGAAGATACGCAGTATTTT
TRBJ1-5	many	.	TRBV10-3	CAISEGNKPQHF	TGTGCCATCAGTGAGGGAAATAAGCCCCAGCATTTT
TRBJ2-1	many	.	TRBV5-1	CASSPGGTRTHREQFF	TGCGCCAGCAGCCCCGGCGGGACGCGGACTCATAGAGAGCAGTTCTTC
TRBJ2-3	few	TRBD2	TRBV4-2	CASSQASFVIAGGSTDTQYF	TGTGCCAGCAGCCAAGCTTCTTTCGTCATAGCGGGGGGAAGCACAGATACGCAGTATTTT
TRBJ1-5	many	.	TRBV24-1	CATSLRDQEQPQHF	TGTGCCACCAGTCTCCGGGATCAGGAGCAGCCCCAGCATTTT
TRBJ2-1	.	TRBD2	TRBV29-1	CSVGKLAGAAGGEQFF	TGCAGCGTTGGAAAACTAGCGGGAGCCGCCGGCGGTGAGCAGTTCTTC
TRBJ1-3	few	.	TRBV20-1	CSARPQGGNTIYF	TGCAGTGCTAGACCGCAGGGCGGAAACACCATATATTTT
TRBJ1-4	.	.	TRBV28	CASSKGVIFEKLFF	TGTGCCAGCAGTAAGGGGGTGATATTTGAAAAACTGTTTTTT
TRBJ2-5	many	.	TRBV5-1	CASSLLQNQETQYF	TGCGCCAGCAGCCTCTTACAAAACCAAGAGACCCAGTACTTC